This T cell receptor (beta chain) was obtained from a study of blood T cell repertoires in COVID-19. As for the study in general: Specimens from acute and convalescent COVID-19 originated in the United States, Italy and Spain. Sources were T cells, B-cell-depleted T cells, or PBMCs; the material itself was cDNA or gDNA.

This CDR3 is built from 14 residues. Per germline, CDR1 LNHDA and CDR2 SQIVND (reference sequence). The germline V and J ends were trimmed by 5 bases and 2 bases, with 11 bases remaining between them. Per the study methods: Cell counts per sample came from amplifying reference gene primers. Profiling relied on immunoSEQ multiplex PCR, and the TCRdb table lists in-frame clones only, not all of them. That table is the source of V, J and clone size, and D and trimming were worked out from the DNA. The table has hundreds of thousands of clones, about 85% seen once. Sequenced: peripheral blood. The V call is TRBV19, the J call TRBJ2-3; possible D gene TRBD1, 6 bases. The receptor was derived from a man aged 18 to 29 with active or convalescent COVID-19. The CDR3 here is CASSRPGDTDTQYF. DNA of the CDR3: TGTGCCAGTAGTCGGCCAGGGGACACAGATACGCAGTATTTT.